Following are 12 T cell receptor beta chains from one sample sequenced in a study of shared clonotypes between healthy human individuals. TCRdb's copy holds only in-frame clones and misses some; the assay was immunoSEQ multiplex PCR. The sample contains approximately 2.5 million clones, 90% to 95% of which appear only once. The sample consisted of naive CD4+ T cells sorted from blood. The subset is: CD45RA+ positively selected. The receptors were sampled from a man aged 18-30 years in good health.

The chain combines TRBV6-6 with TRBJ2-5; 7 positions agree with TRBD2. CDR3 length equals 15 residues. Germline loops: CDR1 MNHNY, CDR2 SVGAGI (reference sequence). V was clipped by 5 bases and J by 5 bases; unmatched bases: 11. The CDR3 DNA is TGTGCCAGCAGTGGTCCGGGACGGGGGGTTGAGACCCAGTACTTC. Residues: CASSGPGRGVETQYF.

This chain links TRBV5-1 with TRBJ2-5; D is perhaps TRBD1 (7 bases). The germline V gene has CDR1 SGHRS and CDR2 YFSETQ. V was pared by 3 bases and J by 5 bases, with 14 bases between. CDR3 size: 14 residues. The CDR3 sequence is CASSYSSGGETQYF. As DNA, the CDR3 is TGCGCCAGCAGCTACAGCTCAGGGGGGGAGACCCAGTACTTC.

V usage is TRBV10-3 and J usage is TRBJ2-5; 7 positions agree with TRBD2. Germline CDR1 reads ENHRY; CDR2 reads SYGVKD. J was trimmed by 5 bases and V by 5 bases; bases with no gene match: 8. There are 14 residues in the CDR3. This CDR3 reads CAISPAGVGETQYF. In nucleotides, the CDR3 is TGTGCCATCAGTCCCGCGGGAGTCGGGGAGACCCAGTACTTC.

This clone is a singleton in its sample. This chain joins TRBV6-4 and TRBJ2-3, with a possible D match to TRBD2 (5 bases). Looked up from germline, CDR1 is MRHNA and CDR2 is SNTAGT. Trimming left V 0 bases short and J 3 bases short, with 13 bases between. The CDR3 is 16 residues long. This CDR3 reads CASSDSSTGITDTQYF. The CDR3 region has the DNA TGTGCCAGCAGTGACTCATCGACGGGAATTACAGATACGCAGTATTTT.

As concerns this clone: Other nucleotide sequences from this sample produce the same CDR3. The CDR3 spells CASSLQGAGTGELFF. The DNA of the CDR3 is TGCGCCAGCAGCTTACAGGGGGCAGGCACCGGGGAGCTGTTTTTT. The chain employs TRBV5-1 and TRBJ2-2; 9 bases align to TRBD1. Losses at the gene ends were 2 bases for V and 4 bases for J; bases not matched to a gene: 3. Germline-derived CDR1 and CDR2 are SGHRS and YFSETQ. CDR3 length: 15 residues.

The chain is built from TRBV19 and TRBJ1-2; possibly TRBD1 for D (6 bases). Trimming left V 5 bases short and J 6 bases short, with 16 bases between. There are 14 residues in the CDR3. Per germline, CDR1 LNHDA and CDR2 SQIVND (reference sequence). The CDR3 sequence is CASSRDGGPNGYTF. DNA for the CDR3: TGTGCCAGTAGTCGAGATGGGGGCCCGAATGGCTACACCTTC.

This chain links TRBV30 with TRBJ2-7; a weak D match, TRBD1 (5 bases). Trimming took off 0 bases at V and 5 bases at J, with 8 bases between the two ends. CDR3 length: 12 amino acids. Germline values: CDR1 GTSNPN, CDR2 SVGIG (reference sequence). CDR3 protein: CAWSVTEHEQYF. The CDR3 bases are TGTGCCTGGAGTGTGACAGAGCACGAGCAGTACTTC.

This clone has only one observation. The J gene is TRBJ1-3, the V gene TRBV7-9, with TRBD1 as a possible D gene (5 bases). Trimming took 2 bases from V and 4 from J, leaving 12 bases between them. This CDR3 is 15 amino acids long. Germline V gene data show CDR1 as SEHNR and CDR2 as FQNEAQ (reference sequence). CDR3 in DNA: TGTGCCAGCAGCTTATCCCCCAGGGTCGGAAACACCATATATTTT. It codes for CASSLSPRVGNTIYF. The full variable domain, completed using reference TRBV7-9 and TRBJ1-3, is DTGVSQNPRHKITKRGQNVTFRCDPISEHNRLYWYRQTLGQGPEFLTYFQNEAQLEKSRLLSDRFSAERPKGSFSTLEIQRTEQGDSAMYLCASSLSPRVGNTIYFGEGSWLTVV.

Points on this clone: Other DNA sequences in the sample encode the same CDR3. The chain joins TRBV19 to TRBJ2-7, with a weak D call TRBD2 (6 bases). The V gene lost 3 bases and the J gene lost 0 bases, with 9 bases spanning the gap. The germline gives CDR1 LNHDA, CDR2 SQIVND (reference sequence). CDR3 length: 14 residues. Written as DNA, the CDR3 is TGTGCCAGTAGTATTTCCGGGAGCTCCTACGAGCAGTACTTC. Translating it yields CASSISGSSYEQYF.

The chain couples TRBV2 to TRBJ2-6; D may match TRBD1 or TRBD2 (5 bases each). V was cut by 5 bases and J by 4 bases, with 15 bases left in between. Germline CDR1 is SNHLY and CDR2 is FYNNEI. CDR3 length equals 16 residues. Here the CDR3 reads CASSRAGTSGANVLTF. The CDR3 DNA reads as TGTGCCAGCAGTCGGGCAGGGACGTCCGGGGCCAACGTCCTGACTTTC.

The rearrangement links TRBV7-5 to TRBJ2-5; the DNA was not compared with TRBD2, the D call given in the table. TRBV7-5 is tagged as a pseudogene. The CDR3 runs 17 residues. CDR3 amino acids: CASLRGEAAGEVETQYF. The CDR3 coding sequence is TGTGCCAGCCTGAGAGGGGAGGCGGCGGGAGAGGTGGAGACCCAGTACTTC.

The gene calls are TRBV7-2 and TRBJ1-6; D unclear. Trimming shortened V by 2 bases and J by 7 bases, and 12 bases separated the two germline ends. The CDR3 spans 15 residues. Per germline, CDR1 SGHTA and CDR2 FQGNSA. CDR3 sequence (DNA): TGTGCCAGCAGCTTATCTTCGATTACCAATTCACCCCTCCACTTT. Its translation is CASSLSSITNSPLHF. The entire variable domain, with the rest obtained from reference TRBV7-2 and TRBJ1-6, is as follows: GAGVSQSPSNKVTEKGKDVELRCDPISGHTALYWYRQSLGQGLEFLIYFQGNSAPDKSGLPSDRFSAERTGGSVSTLTIQRTQQEDSAVYLCASSLSSITNSPLHFGNGTRLTVT.